This T cell receptor beta chain appears in the sequencing data of a study of shared clonotypes between healthy human individuals. The CDR3 length is 15 residues. V was shortened by 5 bases and J by 1 base, with 12 bases between the two germline ends. Germline V CDR1 and CDR2: MNHEY, SVGAGI. CD45RO-negative CD8 cells positively selected for CCR7 made up the naive population, which excluded terminally differentiated effector memory CD45RA+ cells. Assay used: immunoSEQ multiplex PCR; TCRdb lists only in-frame clones, some missing. The table has around 2.1 million clones, 93% seen once. J is TRBJ2-1 and V is TRBV6-5; the D gene could be TRBD1 or TRBD2 (5 bases each). The clonotype originates from a man aged 18-30 years in good health. Some clones in this sample may be carry-over from other donors' samples. The specimen was naive CD8+ T cells from PBMCs. This CDR3 is CASSPGRKSYNEQFF. CDR3 bases: TGTGCCAGCAGTCCGGGACGGAAGTCCTACAATGAGCAGTTCTTC.